The 32 T cell receptor beta chains below all came from one sample that was sequenced in a study of blood T cell repertoires in COVID-19. Sequenced by immunoSEQ multiplex PCR; TCRdb stores in-frame clones only, minus some. In the table there are about 400,000 clones, 75% to 90% of which are singletons. Sequencing was done on a sample of peripheral blood. The receptors derive from an older woman with COVID-19, enrolled during active disease.

The chain joins TRBV7-9 to TRBJ2-7; 8 nucleotides match TRBD1. V was clipped by 0 bases and J by 3 bases; unmatched bases: 4. This CDR3 has 15 residues. Looked up from germline, CDR1 is SEHNR and CDR2 is FQNEAQ (reference sequence). CDR3 residues: CASSLAGQGDYEQYF. The CDR3 DNA reads as TGTGCCAGCAGCTTAGCCGGACAGGGAGACTACGAGCAGTACTTC. Drawing the rest from reference TRBV7-9 and TRBJ2-7, the complete variable domain is DTGVSQNPRHKITKRGQNVTFRCDPISEHNRLYWYRQTLGQGPEFLTYFQNEAQLEKSRLLSDRFSAERPKGSFSTLEIQRTEQGDSAMYLCASSLAGQGDYEQYFGPGTRLTVT.

As DNA, the CDR3 is TGCGCCAGCAGCTTGACCGGGACTACCAATGAGCAGTTCTTC. The encoded protein is CASSLTGTTNEQFF. V is TRBV5-1 and J is TRBJ2-1, with 7 bases fitting TRBD2. CDR1 SGHRS and CDR2 YFSETQ come from the germline V gene. This CDR3 spans 14 amino acids. J was trimmed by 6 bases and V by 1 base; bases with no gene match: 4.

The chain uses TRBV3-1 (or the pseudogene TRBV3-2) and TRBJ1-6; TRBD1 agrees at 7 bases. The CDR3 length is 14 residues. With 10 bases clipped from V and 6 bases from J, the junction kept 9 bases outside the gene matches. The germline V gene has CDR1 LGHDT and CDR2 YNNKEL (reference sequence). The CDR3 protein is CATSPGGSNSPLHF. CDR3 sequence (DNA): TGTGCCACCTCCCCAGGGGGTAGTAATTCACCCCTCCACTTT.

The chain joins TRBV27 to TRBJ1-6; D possibly corresponds to TRBD1 (5 bases). This CDR3 has 15 residues. Germline V CDR1 and CDR2: MNHEY, SMNVEV (reference sequence). Trimming pared 5 bases from V and 7 bases from J, leaving 15 bases between. The CDR3 loop is CASSPLVGANSPLHF. The CDR3 bases are TGTGCCAGCAGTCCTCTGGTAGGGGCCAATTCACCCCTCCACTTT.

V is TRBV30 and J is TRBJ2-1, with TRBD1 as a possible D gene (6 bases). CDR1 is GTSNPN, CDR2 SVGIG, per germline (reference sequence). There are 15 residues in the CDR3. Trimming took off 4 bases at V and 0 bases at J, with 13 bases between the two ends. The CDR3 loop is CAWTSGQSSYNEQFF. The CDR3 region has the DNA TGTGCCTGGACATCCGGACAGAGCTCCTACAATGAGCAGTTCTTC. Filled out from reference TRBV30 and TRBJ2-1, the complete variable domain reads SQTIHQWPATLVQPVGSPLSLECTVEGTSNPNLYWYRQAAGRGLQLLFYSVGIGQISSEVPQNLSASRPQDRQFILSSKKLLLSDSGFYLCAWTSGQSSYNEQFFGPGTRLTVL.

J is TRBJ1-2 and V is TRBV7-3; TRBD1 matches 10 bases. The junction had 3 bases not matched to a gene; V was cut back by 5 bases and J by 6 bases. This CDR3 is 13 amino acids long. Germline V gene sequence: CDR1 SGHTA, CDR2 FQGTGA. The CDR3 DNA sequence: TGTGCCAGCAGCCTAGGGACAGGGGATGGCTACACCTTC. This sequence encodes CASSLGTGDGYTF.

V and J are TRBV5-5 and TRBJ1-2; tentative D call: TRBD1 (6 bases). The CDR3 contains 16 residues. The germline V and J ends were trimmed by 1 base and 2 bases, with 15 bases remaining between them. CDR1 and CDR2 from the germline V gene are SGHKS and YYEKEE (reference sequence). CDR3 amino acids: CASSLSTGWGNYGYTF. The DNA for the CDR3 is TGTGCCAGCAGCTTGTCTACAGGGTGGGGGAACTATGGCTACACCTTC.

Here the CDR3 DNA reads TGTGCCAGCAGCGAACTACGTCCCGGGACAGGGGGAAAGAGCTATGGCTACACCTTC. Translation gives CASSELRPGTGGKSYGYTF. V is TRBV27 and J is TRBJ1-2; 11 bases are shared with TRBD1. In germline, CDR1 is MNHEY, CDR2 SMNVEV (reference sequence). V gave up 6 bases and J gave up 4 bases; unmatched junction bases: 19. The CDR3 is 19 residues long.

This sequence joins TRBV13 and TRBJ2-3; 7 nucleotides align to TRBD1. Trimming cost V 4 bases and J 4 bases; bases outside gene matches: 2. CDR3 length: 13 residues. Germline assignment: CDR1 PRHDT and CDR2 FYEKMQ (reference sequence). CDR3 protein: CASSWQGADTQYF. For the CDR3, the DNA is TGTGCCAGCAGCTGGCAGGGGGCAGATACGCAGTATTTT.

There are a few counts of this clone. V is TRBV5-1 and J is TRBJ1-2, with TRBD1 as a possible D gene (6 bases). This CDR3 contains 16 residues. V lost 1 base and J lost 2, with 15 bases in between. Germline values: CDR1 SGHRS, CDR2 YFSETQ. The CDR3 here is CASSLSVLRGNYGYTF. CDR3 DNA sequence: TGCGCCAGCAGCTTGTCTGTTCTCAGGGGCAACTATGGCTACACCTTC. Combining the CDR3 with reference TRBV5-1 and TRBJ1-2 gives the whole variable domain KAGVTQTPRYLIKTRGQQVTLSCSPISGHRSVSWYQQTPGQGLQFLFEYFSETQRNKGNFPGRFSGRQFSNSRSEMNVSTLELGDSALYLCASSLSVLRGNYGYTFGSGTRLTVV.

V is TRBV7-2 and J is TRBJ2-7, with 10 bases identical to TRBD1. The V gene's germline CDR1 is SGHTA and CDR2 FQGNSA. The V segment lost 4 bases and the J segment 2 bases; nucleotides outside the gene matches: 2. The CDR3 length is 14 residues. The CDR3 loop is CASSWGQGPYEQYF. The DNA for the CDR3 is TGTGCCAGCAGCTGGGGACAGGGGCCCTACGAGCAGTACTTC.

In DNA form, the CDR3 reads TGTGCCAGCAGCCCGGGACAGGGGTTGAACAATGAGCAGTTCTTC. Translating gives CASSPGQGLNNEQFF. The chain recombines TRBV11-2 with TRBJ2-1; 10 bases match TRBD1. Trimming cost V 5 bases and J 5 bases; bases outside gene matches: 6. CDR1 SGHAT and CDR2 FQNNGV come from the germline V gene. This CDR3 is 15 amino acids long.

The gene calls are TRBV19 and TRBJ1-1; D unclear. The germline V and J ends were trimmed by 3 bases and 3 bases, with 17 bases remaining between them. The CDR3 totals 16 residues. CDR1 is LNHDA and CDR2 is SQIVND in the germline V gene (reference sequence). The CDR3 DNA is TGTGCCAGTAGTATCTGGAGGGAAGGTATGGACACTGAAGCTTTCTTT. Its translation: CASSIWREGMDTEAFF.

This clone was found once. The V and J genes are TRBV9 and TRBJ1-1, with a weak D call TRBD1 (6 bases). Germline V CDR1 and CDR2: SGDLS, YYNGEE. The CDR3 is made up of 14 amino acids. Trimming stripped 4 bases from V and 3 bases from J, with 13 bases between. In DNA form, the CDR3 reads TGTGCCAGCAGCCCGAACGGGGGGCACACTGAAGCTTTCTTT. This sequence encodes CASSPNGGHTEAFF. The full variable domain, its missing parts supplied by reference TRBV9 and TRBJ1-1, is DSGVTQTPKHLITATGQRVTLRCSPRSGDLSVYWYQQSLDQGLQFLIQYYNGEERAKGNILERFSAQQFPDLHSELNLSSLELGDSALYFCASSPNGGHTEAFFGQGTRLTVV.

This clone occurred a few times. This rearrangement joins TRBV7-8 to TRBJ1-5; unclear D gene. Germline V gene lookup returns CDR1 SGHVS and CDR2 FQNEAQ. V gave up 5 bases and J gave up 1 base, with 6 bases separating them. The CDR3 consists of 13 residues. DNA of the CDR3: TGTGCCAGCAGCCAACGGAGCAATCAGCCCCAGCATTTT. Protein sequence: CASSQRSNQPQHF.

The chain is built from TRBV7-9 and TRBJ2-3; the D is unclear. The CDR3 has 14 residues. Germline lookup yields CDR1 SEHNR and CDR2 FQNEAQ (reference sequence). Trimming pared 4 bases from V and 0 bases from J, leaving 8 bases between. This chain's CDR3 is CASSSETSTDTQYF. The CDR3 region has the DNA TGTGCCAGCAGCTCGGAGACCAGCACAGATACGCAGTATTTT.

The chain couples TRBV12-3 or TRBV12-4 to TRBJ1-1; TRBD1 is a possible D gene (5 bases). V lost 6 bases and J lost 7, with 12 bases in between. This CDR3 region has 12 residues. This chain's CDR3 is CASSPIQGEAFF. The CDR3 nucleotides read TGTGCCAGCAGCCCAATTCAGGGTGAAGCTTTCTTT.

The chain carries TRBV7-9 and TRBJ1-1; TRBD1 aligns across 7 bases. The CDR3 runs 17 residues. V gave up 0 bases and J gave up 6 bases; unmatched junction bases: 13. The germline gives CDR1 SEHNR, CDR2 FQNEAQ (reference sequence). This CDR3 reads CASSLANMTGKSPEAFF. The CDR3 DNA is TGTGCCAGCAGCTTAGCAAATATGACAGGGAAATCTCCTGAAGCTTTCTTT. The full variable domain, completed using reference TRBV7-9 and TRBJ1-1, is DTGVSQNPRHKITKRGQNVTFRCDPISEHNRLYWYRQTLGQGPEFLTYFQNEAQLEKSRLLSDRFSAERPKGSFSTLEIQRTEQGDSAMYLCASSLANMTGKSPEAFFGQGTRLTVV.

The J gene is TRBJ1-2, the V gene TRBV25-1, with D possibly matching TRBD1 (5 bases). Germline CDR1 is MGHDK and CDR2 is SYGVNS. V was trimmed by 3 bases and J by 5 bases, leaving 19 bases between them. The CDR3 runs 16 residues. This chain's CDR3 is CASSDSVGAFLYGYTF. The CDR3 coding sequence is TGTGCCAGCAGTGATTCCGTTGGGGCCTTCCTATATGGCTACACCTTC.

V gene TRBV19 combines with J gene TRBJ1-4, with 7 bases lining up with TRBD1. From germline, CDR1 is LNHDA and CDR2 SQIVND (reference sequence). The CDR3 runs to 17 residues. V shed 5 bases, J shed 5 bases, and the junction held 14 bases outside the gene matches. The CDR3, as DNA: TGTGCCAGTAGTCCACTCCTACCCCGGGACAGCAATGAAAAACTGTTTTTT. Its protein is CASSPLLPRDSNEKLFF.

A remark on this clone: The same CDR3 is also encoded by other DNA sequences in this sample. The rearrangement links TRBV7-9 to TRBJ2-3; possibly TRBD1 for D (6 bases). Germline lookup yields CDR1 SEHNR and CDR2 FQNEAQ (reference sequence). The CDR3 consists of 14 residues. V gave up 5 bases and J gave up 0 bases, with 9 bases separating them. CDR3 coding DNA: TGTGCCAGCAGCCCCCAGGGGAGCACAGATACGCAGTATTTT. This encodes CASSPQGSTDTQYF.

This clone was seen a handful of times. The chain uses TRBV4-1 and TRBJ1-2; D is uncertain. V was clipped by 1 base and J by 4 bases, with 10 bases between them. The CDR3 runs 14 residues. Germline V gives CDR1 MGHRA, CDR2 YSYEKL. The CDR3 coding sequence is TGCGCCAGCAGCCAAGGGGCACTTAGCTATGGCTACACCTTC. Its protein is CASSQGALSYGYTF.

The rearrangement uses TRBV12-3 or TRBV12-4 and TRBJ2-7; D unresolved. CDR3 length: 11 amino acids. Trimming stripped 8 bases from V and 6 bases from J, with 11 bases between. The CDR3 spells CASGILREQYF. The DNA for the CDR3 is TGTGCCAGCGGTATACTTCGCGAGCAGTACTTC.

The chain recombines TRBV5-1 with TRBJ1-3; D not certain. The CDR3 loop spans 16 amino acids. Germline V CDR1 and CDR2: SGHRS, YFSETQ. V lost 0 bases and J 0 bases, leaving 10 bases between the germline ends. Written as DNA, the CDR3 is TGCGCCAGCAGCTTGGAAGACTGGCCCTCTGGAAACACCATATATTTT. It translates to CASSLEDWPSGNTIYF. Full variable domain (rest looked up from reference TRBV5-1 and TRBJ1-3): KAGVTQTPRYLIKTRGQQVTLSCSPISGHRSVSWYQQTPGQGLQFLFEYFSETQRNKGNFPGRFSGRQFSNSRSEMNVSTLELGDSALYLCASSLEDWPSGNTIYFGEGSWLTVV.

The rearrangement uses TRBV2 and TRBJ1-5; tentatively, D is TRBD1 (5 bases). The length of the CDR3 is 16 residues. Trimming removed 6 bases at V and 3 bases at J, with 18 bases between. The V gene's germline CDR1 is SNHLY and CDR2 FYNNEI. The CDR3 nucleotides read TGTGCCAGCAGGGGGGGTAGCAGACAACTCAATCAGCCCCAGCATTTT. Translating gives CASRGGSRQLNQPQHF.

This clone was seen only once. J is TRBJ2-1 and V is TRBV12-3 or TRBV12-4, with D possibly matching TRBD1 (6 bases). The CDR3 spans 13 residues. V was trimmed by 3 bases and J by 6 bases, leaving 9 bases between them. This CDR3 reads CASSFQGSNEQFF. CDR3 DNA: TGTGCCAGCAGTTTTCAGGGGAGCAATGAGCAGTTCTTC.

For this clone: This sample also contains other DNA sequences that code for the same CDR3. This chain connects TRBV30 to TRBJ2-3, with 9 positions matching TRBD1. In germline, CDR1 is GTSNPN, CDR2 SVGIG (reference sequence). V lost 5 bases, J lost 3 bases, and 0 bases stayed unmatched. The length of the CDR3 is 12 residues. CDR3 in amino acids: CAWGTGTDTQYF. The CDR3 bases are TGTGCCTGGGGGACAGGGACAGATACGCAGTATTTT.

This clone occurred once. The CDR3 DNA follows: TGTGCCAGCTCACCCGGGGACAGGGTGAACACTGAAGCTTTCTTT. Amino acids: CASSPGDRVNTEAFF. V and J are TRBV18 and TRBJ1-1; 9 bases fit TRBD1. Trimming removed 3 bases from V and 0 bases from J; junction bases left unmatched: 2. The CDR3 spans 15 residues. Germline-derived CDR1 and CDR2 are KGHSH and LQKENI.

This clone was counted once. J is TRBJ1-2 and V is TRBV19; D ambiguous. The germline V gene has CDR1 LNHDA and CDR2 SQIVND (reference sequence). This CDR3 spans 14 amino acids. Between the trimmed V and J ends, which lost 3 bases and 1 base, there was a span of 9 bases. The CDR3, as DNA: TGTGCCAGTAGTATGGTCAGATTTAACTATGGCTACACCTTC. Protein product: CASSMVRFNYGYTF.

This clone was seen just once. The chain recombines TRBV5-5 with TRBJ2-4; the D gene is possibly TRBD1 (7 bases). The CDR3 consists of 17 residues. Trimming shortened V by 4 bases and J by 2 bases, and 19 bases separated the two germline ends. Germline-derived CDR1 and CDR2 are SGHKS and YYEKEE (reference sequence). The CDR3 protein is CASSRGTDPHSKNIQYF. CDR3 coding DNA: TGTGCCAGCAGCCGGGGGACAGACCCCCACTCCAAAAACATTCAGTACTTC.

The chain is built from TRBV5-5 and TRBJ1-5; D not resolved. CDR3 length: 15 amino acids. Trimming cost V 2 bases and J 0 bases, with 9 bases left between them. CDR1 and CDR2 from the germline V gene are SGHKS and YYEKEE (reference sequence). The CDR3 bases are TGTGCCAGCAGCTTTGGACTGACTAGCAATCAGCCCCAGCATTTT. This codes for CASSFGLTSNQPQHF.

The chain joins TRBV7-8 to TRBJ1-6, with TRBD1 matching 10 bases. This CDR3 has 17 amino acids. Germline V gene lookup returns CDR1 SGHVS and CDR2 FQNEAQ. The V gene end was trimmed by 5 bases and the J gene end by 10 bases; junction bases not matched to a gene: 14. CDR3 in amino acids: CASSHRQGAGFGSPLHF. The CDR3 nucleotides read TGTGCCAGCAGCCACCGACAGGGGGCAGGTTTTGGCTCACCCCTCCACTTT.